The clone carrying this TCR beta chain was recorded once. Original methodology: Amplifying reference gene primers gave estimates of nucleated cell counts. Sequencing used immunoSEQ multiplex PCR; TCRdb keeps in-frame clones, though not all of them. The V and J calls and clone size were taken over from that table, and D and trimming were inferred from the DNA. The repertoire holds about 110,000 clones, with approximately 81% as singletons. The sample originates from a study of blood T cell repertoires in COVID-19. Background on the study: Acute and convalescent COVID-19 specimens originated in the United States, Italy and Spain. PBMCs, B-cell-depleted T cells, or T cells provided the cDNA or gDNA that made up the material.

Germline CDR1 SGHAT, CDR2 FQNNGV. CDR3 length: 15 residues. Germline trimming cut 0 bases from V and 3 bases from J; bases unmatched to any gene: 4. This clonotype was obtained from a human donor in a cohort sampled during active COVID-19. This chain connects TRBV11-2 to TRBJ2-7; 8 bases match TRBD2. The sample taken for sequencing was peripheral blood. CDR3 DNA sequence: TGTGCCAGCAGCTTAGAGGCGGGGGGCTTCTACGAGCAGTACTTC. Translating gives CASSLEAGGFYEQYF.